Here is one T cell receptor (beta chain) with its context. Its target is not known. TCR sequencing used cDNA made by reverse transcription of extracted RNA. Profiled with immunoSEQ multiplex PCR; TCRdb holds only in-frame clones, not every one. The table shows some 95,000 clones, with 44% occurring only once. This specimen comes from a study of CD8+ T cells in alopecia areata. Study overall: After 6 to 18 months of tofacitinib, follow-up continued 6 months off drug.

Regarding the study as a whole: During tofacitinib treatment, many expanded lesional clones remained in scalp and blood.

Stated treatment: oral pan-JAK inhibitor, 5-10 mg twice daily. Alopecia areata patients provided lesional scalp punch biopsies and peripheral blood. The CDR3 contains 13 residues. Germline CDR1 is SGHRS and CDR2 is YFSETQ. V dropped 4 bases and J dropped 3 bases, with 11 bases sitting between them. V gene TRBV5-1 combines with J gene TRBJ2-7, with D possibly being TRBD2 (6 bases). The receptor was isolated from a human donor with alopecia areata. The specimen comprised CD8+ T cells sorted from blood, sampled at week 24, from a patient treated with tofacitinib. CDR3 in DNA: TGCGCCAGCAGCCCGGGGACTGTCTACGAGCAGTACTTC. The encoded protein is CASSPGTVYEQYF.